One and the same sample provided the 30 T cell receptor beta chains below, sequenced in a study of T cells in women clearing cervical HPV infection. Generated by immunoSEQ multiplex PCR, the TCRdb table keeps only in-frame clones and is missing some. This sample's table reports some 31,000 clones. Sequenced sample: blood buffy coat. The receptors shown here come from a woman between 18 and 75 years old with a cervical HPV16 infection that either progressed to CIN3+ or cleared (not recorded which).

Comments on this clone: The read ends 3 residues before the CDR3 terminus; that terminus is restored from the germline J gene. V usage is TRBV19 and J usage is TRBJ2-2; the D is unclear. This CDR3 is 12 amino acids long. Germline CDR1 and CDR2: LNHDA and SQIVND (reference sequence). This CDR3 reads CASSIQNSPLFF. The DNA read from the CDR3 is TGTGCCAGTAGTATACAGAATTCACCG. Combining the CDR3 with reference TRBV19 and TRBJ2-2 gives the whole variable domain DGGITQSPKYLFRKEGQNVTLSCEQNLNHDAMYWYRQDPGQGLRLIYYSQIVNDFQKGDIAEGYSVSREKKESFPLTVTSAQKNPTAFYLCASSIQNSPLFFGEGSRLTVL.

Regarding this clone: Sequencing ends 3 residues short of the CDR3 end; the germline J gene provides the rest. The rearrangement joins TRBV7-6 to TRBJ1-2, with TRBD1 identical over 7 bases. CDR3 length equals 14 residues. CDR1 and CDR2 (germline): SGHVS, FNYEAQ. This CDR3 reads CASSQGDSSYDYTF. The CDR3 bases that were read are TGTGCCAGCAGCCAAGGGGACAGTTCCTACGAC.

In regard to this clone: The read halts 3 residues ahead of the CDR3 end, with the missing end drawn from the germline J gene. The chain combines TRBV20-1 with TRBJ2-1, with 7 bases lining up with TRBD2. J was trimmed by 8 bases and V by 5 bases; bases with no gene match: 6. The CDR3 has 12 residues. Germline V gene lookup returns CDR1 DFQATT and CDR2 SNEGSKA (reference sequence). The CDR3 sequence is CSAHRGSHEQFF. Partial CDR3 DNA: TGCAGTGCTCATCGCGGGAGCCATGAG.

The CDR3: CAWILGRFAFF. The sequenced part of the CDR3 DNA is TGTGCCTGGATTCTTGGCAGGTTC. The chain has TRBV30 and TRBJ1-1; no clear D gene. Read coverage stops 3 residues before the CDR3 terminus; the germline J gene supplies the remainder. CDR3 size: 11 residues. Germline loops: CDR1 GTSNPN, CDR2 SVGIG (reference sequence).

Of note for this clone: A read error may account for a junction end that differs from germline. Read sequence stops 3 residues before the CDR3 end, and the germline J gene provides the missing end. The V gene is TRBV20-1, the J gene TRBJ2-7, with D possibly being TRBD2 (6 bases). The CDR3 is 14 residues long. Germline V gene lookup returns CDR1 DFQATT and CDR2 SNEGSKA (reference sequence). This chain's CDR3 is CNATKMTSGDEQYF. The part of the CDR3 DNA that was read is TGCAATGCTACCAAAATGACTAGTGGAGACGAG.

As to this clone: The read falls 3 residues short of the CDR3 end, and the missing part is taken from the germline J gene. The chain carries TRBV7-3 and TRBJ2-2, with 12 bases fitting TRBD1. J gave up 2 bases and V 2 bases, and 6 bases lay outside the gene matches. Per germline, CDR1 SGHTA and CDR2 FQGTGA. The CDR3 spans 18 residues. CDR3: CASSLRPGQGANTGELFF. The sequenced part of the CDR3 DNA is TGTGCCAGCAGCTTACGGCCGGGACAGGGGGCAAACACCGGGGAG.

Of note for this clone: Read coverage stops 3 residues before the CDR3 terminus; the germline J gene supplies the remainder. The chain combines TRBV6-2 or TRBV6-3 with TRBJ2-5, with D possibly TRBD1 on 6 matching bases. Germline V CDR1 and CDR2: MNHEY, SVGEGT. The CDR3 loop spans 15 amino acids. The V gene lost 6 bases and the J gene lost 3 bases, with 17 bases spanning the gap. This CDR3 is CASSAAGEREETQYF. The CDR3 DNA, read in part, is TGTGCCAGCAGCGCTGCAGGGGAACGGGAAGAGACC.

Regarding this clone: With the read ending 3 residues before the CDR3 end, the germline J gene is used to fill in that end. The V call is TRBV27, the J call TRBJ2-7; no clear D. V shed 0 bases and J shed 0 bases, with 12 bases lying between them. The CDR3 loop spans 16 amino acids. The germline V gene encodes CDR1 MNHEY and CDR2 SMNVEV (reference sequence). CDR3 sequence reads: CASSLSVRASSYEQYF. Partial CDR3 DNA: TGTGCCAGCAGTTTATCCGTTAGGGCGAGCTCCTACGAG.

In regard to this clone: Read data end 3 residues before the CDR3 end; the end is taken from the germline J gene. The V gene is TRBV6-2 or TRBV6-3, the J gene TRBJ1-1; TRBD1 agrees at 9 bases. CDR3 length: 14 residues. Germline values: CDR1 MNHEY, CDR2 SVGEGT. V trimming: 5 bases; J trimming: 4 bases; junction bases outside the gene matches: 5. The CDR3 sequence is CASSKGTGITEAFF. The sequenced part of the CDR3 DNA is TGTGCCAGCAGTAAGGGGACAGGGATCACTGAA.

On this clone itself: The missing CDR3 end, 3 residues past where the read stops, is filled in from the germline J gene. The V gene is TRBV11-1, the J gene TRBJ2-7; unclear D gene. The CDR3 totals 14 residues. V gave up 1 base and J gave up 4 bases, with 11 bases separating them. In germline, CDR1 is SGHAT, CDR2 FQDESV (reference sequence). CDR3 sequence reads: CASSLDSSRYEQYF. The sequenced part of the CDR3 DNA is TGTGCCAGCAGCTTAGACTCCTCTCGGTACGAG.

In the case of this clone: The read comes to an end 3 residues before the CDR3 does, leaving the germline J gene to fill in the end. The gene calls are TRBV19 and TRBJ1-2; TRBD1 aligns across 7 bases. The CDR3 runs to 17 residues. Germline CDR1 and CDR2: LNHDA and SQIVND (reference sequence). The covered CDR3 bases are TGTGCCAGTAGTATGATACGGACAGGTAGCTACGTCGATGAC. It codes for CASSMIRTGSYVDD. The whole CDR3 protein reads CASSMIRTGSYVDDYTF.

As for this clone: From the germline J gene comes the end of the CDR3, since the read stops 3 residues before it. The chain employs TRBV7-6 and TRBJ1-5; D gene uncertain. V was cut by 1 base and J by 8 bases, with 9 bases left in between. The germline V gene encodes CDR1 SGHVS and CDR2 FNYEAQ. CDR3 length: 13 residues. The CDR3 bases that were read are TGTGCCAGCAGCTTAGGACGGGGAGAGCCC. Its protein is CASSLGRGEP. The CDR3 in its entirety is CASSLGRGEPQHF.

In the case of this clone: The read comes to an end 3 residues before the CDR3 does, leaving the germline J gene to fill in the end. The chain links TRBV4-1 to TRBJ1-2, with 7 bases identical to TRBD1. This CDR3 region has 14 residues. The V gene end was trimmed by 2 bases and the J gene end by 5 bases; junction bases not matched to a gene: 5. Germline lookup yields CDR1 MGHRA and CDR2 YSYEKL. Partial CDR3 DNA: TGCGCCAGCAGCCAACTTCGGGACAGTTATGGC. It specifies CASSQLRDSYG. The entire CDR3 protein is CASSQLRDSYGYTF.

CDR3 DNA (partial): TGTGCCAGTAGTATAACTAGCGGGATGGGTTCCTACAATGAG. It codes for CASSITSGMGSYNE. The full-length CDR3 reads as CASSITSGMGSYNEQFF. The rearrangement uses TRBV19 and TRBJ2-1, with 10 bases fitting TRBD2. The missing CDR3 end, 3 residues past where the read stops, is filled in from the germline J gene. The CDR3 length is 17 residues. V was pared by 2 bases and J by 1 base, with 5 bases of the junction left unmatched. Germline V CDR1 and CDR2: LNHDA, SQIVND (reference sequence).

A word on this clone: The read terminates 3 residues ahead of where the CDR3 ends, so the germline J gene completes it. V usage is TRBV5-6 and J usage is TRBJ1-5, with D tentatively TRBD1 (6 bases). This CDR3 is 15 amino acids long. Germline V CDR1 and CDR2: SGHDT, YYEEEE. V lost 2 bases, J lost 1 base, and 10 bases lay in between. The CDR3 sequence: CASSFQGLSNQPQHF. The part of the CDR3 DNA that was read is TGTGCCAGCAGCTTTCAGGGGTTAAGCAATCAGCCC.

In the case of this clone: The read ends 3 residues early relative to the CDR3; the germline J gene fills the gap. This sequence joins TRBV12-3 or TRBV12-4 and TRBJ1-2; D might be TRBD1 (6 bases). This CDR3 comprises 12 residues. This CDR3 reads CASSPGQSPYTF. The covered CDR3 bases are TGTGCCAGCAGTCCTGGACAGAGTCCC.

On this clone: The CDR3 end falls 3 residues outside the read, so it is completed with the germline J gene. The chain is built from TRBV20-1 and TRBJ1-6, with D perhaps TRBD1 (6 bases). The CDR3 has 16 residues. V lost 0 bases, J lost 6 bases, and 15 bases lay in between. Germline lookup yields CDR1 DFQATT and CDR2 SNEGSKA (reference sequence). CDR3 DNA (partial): TGCAGTGCTAGAGAGGGGGCAGACAGGCCTAATTCACCC. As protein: CSAREGADRPNSP. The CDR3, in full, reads CSAREGADRPNSPLHF.

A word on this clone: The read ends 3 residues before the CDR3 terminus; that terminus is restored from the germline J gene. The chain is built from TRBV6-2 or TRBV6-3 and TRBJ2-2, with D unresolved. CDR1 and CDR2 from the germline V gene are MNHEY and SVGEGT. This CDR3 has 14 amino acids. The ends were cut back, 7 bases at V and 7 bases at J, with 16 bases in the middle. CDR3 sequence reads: CASISPAKGGELFF. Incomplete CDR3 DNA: TGTGCCAGCATCTCACCGGCGAAGGGCGGGGAG.

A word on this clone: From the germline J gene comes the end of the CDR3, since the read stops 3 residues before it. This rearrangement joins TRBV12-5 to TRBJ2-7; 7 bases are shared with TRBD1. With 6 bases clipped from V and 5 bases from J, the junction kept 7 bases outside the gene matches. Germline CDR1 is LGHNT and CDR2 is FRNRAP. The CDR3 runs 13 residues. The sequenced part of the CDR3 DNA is TGTGCTAGTGGACAGGGGATTAGCAACGAG. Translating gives CASGQGISNE. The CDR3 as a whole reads CASGQGISNEQYF.

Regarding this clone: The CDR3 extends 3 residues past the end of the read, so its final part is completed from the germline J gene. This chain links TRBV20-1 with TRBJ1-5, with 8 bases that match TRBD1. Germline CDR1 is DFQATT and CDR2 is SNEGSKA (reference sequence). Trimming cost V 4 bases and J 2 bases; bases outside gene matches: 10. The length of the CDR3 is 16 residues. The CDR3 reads CSATDRGGGGNQPQHF. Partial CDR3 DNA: TGCAGTGCTACCGACAGGGGCGGGGGCGGCAATCAGCCC.

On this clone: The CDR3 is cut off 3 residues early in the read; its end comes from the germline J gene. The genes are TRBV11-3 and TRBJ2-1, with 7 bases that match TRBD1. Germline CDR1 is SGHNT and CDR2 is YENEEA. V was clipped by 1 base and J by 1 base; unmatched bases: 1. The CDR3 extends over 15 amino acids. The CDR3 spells CASSLGQGSYNEQFF. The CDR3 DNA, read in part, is TGTGCCAGCAGCTTAGGACAGGGATCCTACAATGAG. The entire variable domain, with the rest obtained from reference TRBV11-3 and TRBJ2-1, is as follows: EAGVVQSPRYKIIEKKQPVAFWCNPISGHNTLYWYLQNLGQGPELLIRYENEEAVDDSQLPKDRFSAERLKGVDSTLKIQPAELGDSAVYLCASSLGQGSYNEQFFGPGTRLTVL.

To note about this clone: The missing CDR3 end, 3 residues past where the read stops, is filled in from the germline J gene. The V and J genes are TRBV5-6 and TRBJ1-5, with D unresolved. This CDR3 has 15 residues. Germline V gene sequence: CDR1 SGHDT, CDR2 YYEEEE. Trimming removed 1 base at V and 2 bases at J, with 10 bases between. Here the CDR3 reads CASSLKPSGNQPQHF. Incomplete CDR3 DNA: TGTGCCAGCAGCTTGAAGCCTTCGGGCAATCAGCCC.

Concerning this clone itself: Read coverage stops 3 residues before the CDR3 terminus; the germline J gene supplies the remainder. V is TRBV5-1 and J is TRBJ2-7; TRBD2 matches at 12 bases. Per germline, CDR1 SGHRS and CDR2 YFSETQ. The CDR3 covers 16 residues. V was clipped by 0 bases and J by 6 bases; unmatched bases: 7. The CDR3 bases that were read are TGCGCCAGCAGCTTGGTGCCTAGCGGGGGGGTAGGCGAG. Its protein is CASSLVPSGGVGE. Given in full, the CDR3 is CASSLVPSGGVGEQYF.

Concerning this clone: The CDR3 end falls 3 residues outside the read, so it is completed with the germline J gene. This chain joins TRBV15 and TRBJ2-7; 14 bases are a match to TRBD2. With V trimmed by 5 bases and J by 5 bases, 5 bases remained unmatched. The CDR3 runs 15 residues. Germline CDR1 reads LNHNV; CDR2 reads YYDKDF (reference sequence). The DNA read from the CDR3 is TGTGCCACCAGCTGGACTAGCGGGGGGTCCAACGAG. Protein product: CATSWTSGGSNE. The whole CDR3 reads CATSWTSGGSNEQYF.

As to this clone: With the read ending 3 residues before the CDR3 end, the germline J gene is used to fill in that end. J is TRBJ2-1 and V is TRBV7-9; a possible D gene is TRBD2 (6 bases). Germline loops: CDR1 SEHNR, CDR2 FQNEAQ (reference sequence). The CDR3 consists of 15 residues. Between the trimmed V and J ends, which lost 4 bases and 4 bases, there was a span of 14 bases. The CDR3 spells CASSSIADPYNEQFF. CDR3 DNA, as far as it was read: TGTGCCAGCAGCTCCATAGCGGACCCTTACAATGAG.

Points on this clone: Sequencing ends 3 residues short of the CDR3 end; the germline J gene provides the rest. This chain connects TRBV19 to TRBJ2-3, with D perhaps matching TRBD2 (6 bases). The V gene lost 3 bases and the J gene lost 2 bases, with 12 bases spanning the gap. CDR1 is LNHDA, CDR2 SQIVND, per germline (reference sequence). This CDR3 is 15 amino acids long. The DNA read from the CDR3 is TGTGCCAGTAGTATGTGGCGGGGAGTCACAGATACG. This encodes CASSMWRGVTDT. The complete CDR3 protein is CASSMWRGVTDTQYF.

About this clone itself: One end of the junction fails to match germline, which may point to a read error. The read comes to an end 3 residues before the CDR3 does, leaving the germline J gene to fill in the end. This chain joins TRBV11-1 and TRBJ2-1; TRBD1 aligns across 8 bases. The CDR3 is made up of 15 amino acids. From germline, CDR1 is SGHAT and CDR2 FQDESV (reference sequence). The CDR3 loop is CASSLVGQVDNEQFF. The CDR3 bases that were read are TGTGCCAGCAGTTTAGTGGGACAGGTCGACAATGAG.

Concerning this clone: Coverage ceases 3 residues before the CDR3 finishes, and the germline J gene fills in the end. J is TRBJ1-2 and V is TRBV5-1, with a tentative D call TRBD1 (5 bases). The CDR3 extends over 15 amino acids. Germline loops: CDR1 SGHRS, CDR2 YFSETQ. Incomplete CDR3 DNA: TGCGCCAGTGGGGCGGGGAGTGCTAGCACAGATACC. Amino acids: CASGAGSASTDT. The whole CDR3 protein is CASGAGSASTDTYTF.

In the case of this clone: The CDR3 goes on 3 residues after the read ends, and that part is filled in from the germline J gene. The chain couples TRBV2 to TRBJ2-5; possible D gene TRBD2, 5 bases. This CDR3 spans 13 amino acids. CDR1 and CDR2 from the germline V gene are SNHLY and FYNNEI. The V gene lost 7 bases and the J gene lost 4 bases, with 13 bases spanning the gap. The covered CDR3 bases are TGTGCCAGCATTTGGTCCGAGGGAGAGACC. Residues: CASIWSEGET. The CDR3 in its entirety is CASIWSEGETQYF.

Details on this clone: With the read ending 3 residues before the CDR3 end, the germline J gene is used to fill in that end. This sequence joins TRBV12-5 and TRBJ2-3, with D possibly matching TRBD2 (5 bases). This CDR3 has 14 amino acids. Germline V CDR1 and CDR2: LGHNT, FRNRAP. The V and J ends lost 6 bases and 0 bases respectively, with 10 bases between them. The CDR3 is CASGPDYSTDTQYF. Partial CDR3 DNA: TGTGCTAGTGGCCCCGACTACAGCACAGATACG.